This is a list of T cell receptor beta chains from one sample in a study of lymphopenia after photon versus proton radiotherapy. Here immunoSEQ multiplex PCR was the method, and the copy in TCRdb shows in-frame clones only, minus some. Seen here are around 160,000 clones, about 88% observed once, and the top ten hold around 4.5%. Sequenced here: peripheral blood, sampled from a patient treated with photon-based radiotherapy. All receptors come from a man aged 45-65 years with gastric cancer. The CDR3 runs from the conserved cysteine through the conserved F or W. D genes are given only for firm matches. Size values are once, few and many counts, or a class for expanded clones, and some rows have none.

v_call	clone_size	j_call	cdr3_length	d_call	cdr3_nt	cdr3_aa
TRBV25-1	once	TRBJ2-1	18	TRBD1	TGTGCCAGCAGTGATGCCGACAGGGGGCTGACACGGAACAATGAGCAGTTCTTC	CASSDADRGLTRNNEQFF
TRBV25-1	-	TRBJ2-6	16	-	TGTGCCAGCAGTTCTAGCGCATCCTCTGGGGCCAACGTCCTGACTTTC	CASSSSASSGANVLTF
TRBV19	-	TRBJ1-1	12	-	TGTGCCAGTAGTGAGGGTTGGACTGAAGCTTTCTTT	CASSEGWTEAFF
TRBV6-1	-	TRBJ1-1	13	TRBD1	TGTGCCAGCAACGACAGGGGGTACACTGAAGCTTTCTTT	CASNDRGYTEAFF
TRBV5-8	-	TRBJ1-2	15	-	TGTGCCAGCAGCTTGACGGGCAGAGTTAACTATGGCTACACCTTC	CASSLTGRVNYGYTF
TRBV6-1	-	TRBJ2-5	15	TRBD2	TGTGCCAGCATGAGCGGACTAGCGGGATCGGAGACCCAGTACTTC	CASMSGLAGSETQYF
TRBV4-2	-	TRBJ2-3	15	TRBD1	TGTGCCAGCAGCCTAACGGGACAGGGGGCCCCTACGCAGTATTTT	CASSLTGQGAPTQYF
TRBV5-1	-	TRBJ2-7	15	-	TGCGCCAGCAGCTTGGCGGTAGCGGCTACGTACGAGCAGTACTTC	CASSLAVAATYEQYF
TRBV5-1	-	TRBJ1-4	15	-	TGCGCCAGCAGCTCTACAGCTACAACTAATGAAAAACTGTTTTTT	CASSSTATTNEKLFF
TRBV27	-	TRBJ2-3	14	-	TGTGCCAGCAGTTTGGCGGGGCTCACAGATACGCAGTATTTT	CASSLAGLTDTQYF
TRBV9	-	TRBJ2-3	15	TRBD2	TGTGCCAGCAGCCAAGGACTAGCGGGAGTGAATACGCAGTATTTT	CASSQGLAGVNTQYF
TRBV5-6	-	TRBJ2-2	15	-	TGTGCCAGCAGCTTGGAGGGGATGAACACCGGGGAGCTGTTTTTT	CASSLEGMNTGELFF